One sample yielded the 30 T cell receptor beta chains listed below, sequenced in a study of CD8 T cells in Susac syndrome. Random hexamers were used to reverse transcribe an amount of about 0.45 to 1 ug RNA. TCRdb itself ran the immunoSEQ multiplex PCR reads through MiXCR, one entry per CDR3 protein. The sample shows around 190,000 distinct CDR3 sequences, approximately 93% of them seen only once. Sequenced input: CD4+ T cells from PBMCs. These receptor sequences come from a human donor in good health.

The chain couples TRBV7-2 to TRBJ2-3, with 9 positions matching TRBD1. Trimming took 7 bases from V and 4 from J; bases not matched to a gene: 6. Germline loops: CDR1 SGHTA, CDR2 FQGNSA. The CDR3 spans 14 residues. In DNA form, the CDR3 reads TGTGCCAGCACCACCTGGACAGGGGCAGATACGCAGTATTTT. It yields the protein CASTTWTGADTQYF.

The CDR3 spells CATHSDGFNSPLHF. The CDR3 nucleotides read TGTGCCACCCACAGCGATGGCTTCAATTCACCCCTCCACTTT. The J gene is TRBJ1-6, the V gene TRBV10-3; D uncertain. Germline CDR1 ENHRY, CDR2 SYGVKD. V was shortened by 10 bases and J by 7 bases, with 17 bases between the two germline ends. The CDR3 is 14 residues long.

This chain connects TRBV7-2 to TRBJ1-6, with a tentative D call TRBD1 (6 bases). Germline lookup yields CDR1 SGHTA and CDR2 FQGNSA. CDR3 size: 17 residues. V was cut by 2 bases and J by 7 bases, with 18 bases left in between. Here the CDR3 reads CASSLNRPGALNSPLHF. DNA for the CDR3: TGTGCCAGCAGCTTAAATCGACCAGGGGCCCTCAATTCACCCCTCCACTTT.

V is TRBV5-1 and J is TRBJ2-5; D is perhaps TRBD1 (5 bases). In germline, CDR1 is SGHRS, CDR2 YFSETQ. CDR3 length: 17 amino acids. The ends were cut back, 3 bases at V and 4 bases at J, with 22 bases in the middle. CDR3 DNA: TGCGCCAGCAGCTCGACCCCGACGCAGGGTGGACGAGAGACCCAGTACTTC. Translation gives CASSSTPTQGGRETQYF. The full variable domain, completed using reference TRBV5-1 and TRBJ2-5, is KAGVTQTPRYLIKTRGQQVTLSCSPISGHRSVSWYQQTPGQGLQFLFEYFSETQRNKGNFPGRFSGRQFSNSRSEMNVSTLELGDSALYLCASSSTPTQGGRETQYFGPGTRLLVL.

This rearrangement joins TRBV12-3 or TRBV12-4 to TRBJ2-5; maybe TRBD2 (5 bases). V was pared by 4 bases and J by 4 bases, with 10 bases between. The CDR3 is 13 amino acids. The CDR3 DNA sequence: TGTGCCAGCAGTTGGAGGAATGGAGAGACCCAGTACTTC. This encodes CASSWRNGETQYF.

The rearrangement uses TRBV4-1 and TRBJ2-5, with 8 positions matching TRBD2. With V trimmed by 2 bases and J by 5 bases, 10 bases remained unmatched. The CDR3 totals 16 residues. Germline assignment: CDR1 MGHRA and CDR2 YSYEKL. CDR3 sequence (DNA): TGCGCCAGCAGCCAACCCGAGACTAGCGTGCGCGAGACCCAGTACTTC. Encoded protein: CASSQPETSVRETQYF.

This sequence joins TRBV27 and TRBJ2-1, with TRBD2 matching 10 bases. There are 16 residues in the CDR3. J lost 5 bases, V lost 5 bases, and 9 bases had no gene match. Germline CDR1 reads MNHEY; CDR2 reads SMNVEV (reference sequence). The CDR3 DNA sequence: TGTGCCAGCAGTCTCCCCGGACTAGCGGAGGACAATGAGCAGTTCTTC. Its protein product is CASSLPGLAEDNEQFF.

The chain combines TRBV19 with TRBJ1-1; a weak D match, TRBD1 (6 bases). The length of the CDR3 is 14 residues. Trimming took off 9 bases at V and 4 bases at J, with 18 bases between the two ends. Per the germline V gene, CDR1 is LNHDA and CDR2 is SQIVND (reference sequence). Written as DNA, the CDR3 is TGTGCCAGCCACTTGGCAGGGGTAGGCACTGAAGCTTTCTTT. Protein: CASHLAGVGTEAFF. The entire variable domain, with the rest obtained from reference TRBV19 and TRBJ1-1, is as follows: DGGITQSPKYLFRKEGQNVTLSCEQNLNHDAMYWYRQDPGQGLRLIYYSQIVNDFQKGDIAEGYSVSREKKESFPLTVTSAQKNPTAFYLCASHLAGVGTEAFFGQGTRLTVV.

This clonotype was seen a few times. The chain employs TRBV18 and TRBJ2-4, with a weak D call TRBD1 (6 bases). Germline assignment: CDR1 KGHSH and CDR2 LQKENI. V was pared by 3 bases and J by 1 base, with 7 bases between. The CDR3 loop spans 14 amino acids. The DNA for the CDR3 is TGTGCCAGCTCACCGGGGGCGGCCAAAAACATTCAGTACTTC. Encoded protein: CASSPGAAKNIQYF.

Comment on this clonotype: One end of the junction does not line up with germline, which may come from a read error. This rearrangement joins TRBV7-2 to TRBJ2-5; D is perhaps TRBD1 or TRBD2 (5 bases each). Germline CDR1 and CDR2: SGHTA and FQGNSA. The CDR3 spans 12 residues. For the CDR3, the DNA is TGTGCCAGCAGCCCTAGACAGAGAGGGTGGAACTTC. As protein: CASSPRQRGWNF.

This clonotype was found once. This chain joins TRBV18 and TRBJ2-2, with D tentatively TRBD2 (6 bases). V dropped 4 bases and J dropped 8 bases, with 11 bases sitting between them. This CDR3 has 13 amino acids. Germline values: CDR1 KGHSH, CDR2 LQKENI. CDR3 nucleotides: TGTGCCAGCTCACGACTAGTCTCTGGGGAGCTGTTTTTT. This codes for CASSRLVSGELFF.

The J gene is TRBJ1-5, the V gene TRBV9, with 11 bases fitting TRBD1. Germline values: CDR1 SGDLS, CDR2 YYNGEE. The CDR3 is made up of 15 amino acids. The J segment lost 7 bases and the V segment lost 3 bases, leaving 6 bases of the junction unmatched. The CDR3 sequence: CASSAGQGAEQPQHF. The CDR3 DNA reads as TGTGCCAGCAGCGCCGGACAGGGGGCGGAACAGCCCCAGCATTTT.

J is TRBJ2-7 and V is TRBV20-1; D gene uncertain. V was trimmed by 1 base and J by 3 bases, leaving 7 bases between them. The CDR3 covers 12 residues. The germline V gene has CDR1 DFQATT and CDR2 SNEGSKA (reference sequence). The CDR3: CSARGLVYEQYF. Here the CDR3 DNA reads TGCAGTGCTAGAGGGCTAGTCTACGAGCAGTACTTC.

The CDR3 protein is CASSLRQGPSGNIQYF. CDR3 nucleotide sequence: TGTGCCAGCAGCTTAAGACAGGGGCCGTCGGGAAACATTCAGTACTTC. This chain connects TRBV27 to TRBJ2-4; 8 positions match TRBD1. V shed 6 bases, J shed 6 bases, and the junction held 13 bases outside the gene matches. Germline V gene data show CDR1 as MNHEY and CDR2 as SMNVEV (reference sequence). The CDR3 runs to 16 residues.

The chain uses TRBV9 and TRBJ1-2, with 8 bases identical to TRBD1. The V and J ends lost 3 bases and 10 bases, in that order; junction bases with no gene match: 14. The CDR3 is made up of 15 amino acids. CDR1 is SGDLS, CDR2 YYNGEE, per germline. The CDR3 DNA reads TGTGCCAGCAGCGCCAGGGACAGGCGGTCGGCGCTCTACACCTTC. Its translation: CASSARDRRSALYTF.

This clonotype occurred once. J is TRBJ2-1 and V is TRBV7-9, with a possible D match to TRBD1 (6 bases). CDR3 length: 17 amino acids. The germline V gene encodes CDR1 SEHNR and CDR2 FQNEAQ (reference sequence). V was shortened by 4 bases and J by 6 bases, with 22 bases between the two germline ends. In nucleotides, the CDR3 is TGTGCCAGCAGCTCAGACCGTGCGACAGGAGGACTCAATGAGCAGTTCTTC. Translating it yields CASSSDRATGGLNEQFF.

This clonotype has only one observation. The rearrangement links TRBV2 to TRBJ2-1, with a weak D call TRBD1 (6 bases). V lost 6 bases and J lost 6, with 18 bases in between. The CDR3 has 15 amino acids. Per the germline V gene, CDR1 is SNHLY and CDR2 is FYNNEI. CDR3 coding DNA: TGTGCCAGCAGCTCCCAGGGGCTAGCTACCAATGAGCAGTTCTTC. The encoded protein is CASSSQGLATNEQFF.

The chain carries TRBV9 and TRBJ1-4; TRBD1 agrees at 8 bases. The CDR3 covers 16 residues. Germline V lookup: CDR1 SGDLS, CDR2 YYNGEE. Trimming removed 1 base from V and 5 bases from J; junction bases left unmatched: 7. In DNA, the CDR3 is TGTGCCAGCAGCGTAAACTCGGGACAGGAAAATGAAAAACTGTTTTTT. Translation gives CASSVNSGQENEKLFF.

This rearrangement joins TRBV20-1 to TRBJ2-5, with D maybe TRBD1 (5 bases). CDR3 size: 13 residues. The germline V gene has CDR1 DFQATT and CDR2 SNEGSKA (reference sequence). V shed 1 base and J shed 2 bases, with 8 bases lying between them. The CDR3 bases are TGCAGTGCTAGAGGACAGCCGCAAGAGACCCAGTACTTC. Encoded protein: CSARGQPQETQYF.

CDR3 nucleotides: TGTGCCAGCACCCCTCAGGCAGTGCCGTACTTC. Its translation: CASTPQAVPYF. The genes are TRBV2 and TRBJ2-5, with unresolved D. This CDR3 has 11 amino acids. Trimming cost V 7 bases and J 13 bases, with 16 bases left between them. Germline values: CDR1 SNHLY, CDR2 FYNNEI.

The rearrangement uses TRBV5-1 and TRBJ2-3, with D hard to call. The germline V gene encodes CDR1 SGHRS and CDR2 YFSETQ. V was cut by 3 bases and J by 7 bases, with 12 bases left in between. This CDR3 region has 13 residues. In DNA form, the CDR3 reads TGCGCCAGCAGCTCGGACCTCGGCTATACGCAGTATTTT. Protein: CASSSDLGYTQYF. Looking up the rest from reference TRBV5-1 and TRBJ2-3 gives the full variable domain: KAGVTQTPRYLIKTRGQQVTLSCSPISGHRSVSWYQQTPGQGLQFLFEYFSETQRNKGNFPGRFSGRQFSNSRSEMNVSTLELGDSALYLCASSSDLGYTQYFGPGTRLTVL.

The chain employs TRBV29-1 and TRBJ2-5; D remains ambiguous. CDR1 is SQVTM and CDR2 is ANQGSEA in the germline V gene. The V and J ends lost 2 bases and 1 base respectively, with 14 bases between them. This CDR3 region has 15 residues. This CDR3 reads CSVETLGSLQETQYF. The CDR3 nucleotides read TGCAGCGTTGAAACTCTTGGCAGTCTCCAAGAGACCCAGTACTTC.

This chain joins TRBV5-6 and TRBJ2-2; D remains unclear. This CDR3 is built from 13 residues. CDR1 is SGHDT, CDR2 YYEEEE, per germline. With 0 bases removed from V and 4 bases from J, the gap between germline ends came to 4 bases. As DNA, the CDR3 is TGTGCCAGCAGCTTGGGGGTCACCGGGGAGCTGTTTTTT. Amino acids: CASSLGVTGELFF.

The rearrangement uses TRBV7-2 and TRBJ2-7; 7 nucleotides align to TRBD1. This CDR3 spans 13 amino acids. V trimming: 0 bases; J trimming: 6 bases; junction bases outside the gene matches: 2. The germline gives CDR1 SGHTA, CDR2 FQGNSA. CDR3: CASSLAGGSEQYV. CDR3 bases: TGTGCCAGCAGCTTAGCAGGGGGCAGCGAGCAGTACGTC.

The V call is TRBV12-3 or TRBV12-4, the J call TRBJ1-1; 10 nucleotides line up with TRBD1. The CDR3 sequence is 14 residues long. Trimming cost V 4 bases and J 2 bases; bases outside gene matches: 1. CDR3 sequence: CASSWDRGNTEAFF. The CDR3 DNA reads as TGTGCCAGCAGTTGGGACAGGGGTAACACTGAAGCTTTCTTT.

The CDR3 region is CASSPGLQTPVEQYF. The DNA for the CDR3 is TGCGCCAGCAGCCCGGGACTCCAGACGCCCGTGGAGCAGTACTTC. The V call is TRBV5-1, the J call TRBJ2-7, with D tentatively TRBD2 (6 bases). Germline CDR1 SGHRS, CDR2 YFSETQ. CDR3 length: 15 residues. Trimming stripped 4 bases from V and 7 bases from J, with 21 bases between.

This clonotype was recorded once. The chain links TRBV3-1 to TRBJ1-3; D is undetermined. The CDR3 totals 16 residues. Trimming removed 1 base at V and 0 bases at J, with 10 bases between. Germline CDR1 and CDR2: LGHDT and YNNKEL (reference sequence). CDR3 in DNA: TGTGCCAGCAGCCAAGGCCGGCAGAGCTCTGGAAACACCATATATTTT. The encoded protein is CASSQGRQSSGNTIYF.

The rearrangement links TRBV4-3 to TRBJ1-2, with 8 nucleotides matching TRBD1. Germline values: CDR1 LGHNA, CDR2 YSLEER. The CDR3 sequence is 13 residues long. With V trimmed by 5 bases and J by 2 bases, 1 base remained unmatched. The CDR3 region has the DNA TGCGCCAGCAGCTACAGGGGGAACTATGGCTACACCTTC. This translates into CASSYRGNYGYTF.

CDR3 protein: CASRSAGGSYEQYF. In DNA, the CDR3 is TGTGCCTCCAGAAGCGCGGGGGGGTCCTACGAGCAGTACTTC. The chain uses TRBV30 and TRBJ2-7; 9 bases line up with TRBD2. CDR1 and CDR2 (germline): GTSNPN, SVGIG (reference sequence). CDR3 length: 14 amino acids. After removal of 7 bases from V and 1 base from J, the junction contained 8 bases not matched to a gene.

The V call is TRBV2, the J call TRBJ1-4, with D perhaps matching TRBD1 (6 bases). Trimming took 6 bases from V and 8 from J, leaving 25 bases between them. Germline-derived CDR1 and CDR2 are SNHLY and FYNNEI. This CDR3 region has 17 residues. DNA of the CDR3: TGTGCCAGCAGAGTCCGTCAGACAGGCGGGGAGGGAGAAAAACTGTTTTTT. It translates to CASRVRQTGGEGEKLFF.